Below, 9 T cell receptor beta chains from the same sample are listed, as sequenced in a study of T cells after yellow fever vaccination. TCRdb passed the 5' RACE reads through MiXCR, listing each CDR3 protein once. This sample carries about 400,000 distinct CDR3 sequences, about 6% of them seen once, and the ten largest clones take over 12%. The sample here was PBMCs, taken 5 days after the yellow fever booster vaccination. The receptors shown here come from a man younger than 40 who received the YFV17D yellow fever vaccine.

This clonotype was recorded many times. The chain joins TRBV4-3 to TRBJ2-1; D call uncertain. Deletions cut 1 base from V and 6 bases from J, with 10 bases between. The CDR3 has 14 residues. Germline lookup yields CDR1 LGHNA and CDR2 YSLEER. For the CDR3, the DNA is TGCGCCAGCAGCCAAGCGGACGCGCGCAATGAGCAGTTCTTC. This sequence encodes CASSQADARNEQFF.

In its sample, this clonotype was seen a few times. The gene calls are TRBV5-1 and TRBJ2-3; 9 bases map to TRBD1. V trimming: 4 bases; J trimming: 2 bases; junction bases outside the gene matches: 8. The CDR3 is 16 residues long. Germline V CDR1 and CDR2: SGHRS, YFSETQ. This CDR3 is CASSNSGTGLTDTQYF. The CDR3 DNA reads TGCGCCAGCAGCAACTCCGGGACAGGGCTCACAGATACGCAGTATTTT.

This clonotype was picked up many times. The chain employs TRBV28 and TRBJ1-3; no clear D. This CDR3 region has 15 residues. Germline CDR1 MDHEN, CDR2 SYDVKM. V was shortened by 3 bases and J by 4 bases, with 13 bases between the two germline ends. This chain's CDR3 is CASSLGGRVGNTIYF. CDR3 in DNA: TGTGCCAGCAGTTTGGGAGGAAGGGTCGGAAACACCATATATTTT. Looking up the rest from reference TRBV28 and TRBJ1-3 gives the full variable domain: DVKVTQSSRYLVKRTGEKVFLECVQDMDHENMFWYRQDPGLGLRLIYFSYDVKMKEKGDIPEGYSVSREKKERFSLILESASTNQTSMYLCASSLGGRVGNTIYFGEGSWLTVV.

There are a few counts of this clonotype. The chain recombines TRBV11-2 with TRBJ2-2; no reliable D call. The ends were cut back, 4 bases at V and 6 bases at J, with 15 bases in the middle. The germline CDR1 and CDR2 sequences are SGHAT and FQNNGV. The CDR3 length is 15 residues. In DNA form, the CDR3 reads TGTGCCAGCAGCTCGGACCCTCTAGTCGCCGGGGAGCTGTTTTTT. Translated: CASSSDPLVAGELFF.

This clonotype was counted many times. This sequence joins TRBV20-1 and TRBJ2-1; the D gene is possibly TRBD1 (6 bases). Germline lookup yields CDR1 DFQATT and CDR2 SNEGSKA (reference sequence). Deletions cut 7 bases from V and 0 bases from J, with 16 bases between. The CDR3 totals 15 residues. The CDR3 region is CSVEMQGSSYNEQFF. Here the CDR3 DNA reads TGCAGTGTTGAGATGCAGGGGAGCTCCTACAATGAGCAGTTCTTC.

This clonotype was seen more than once but under ten times. The gene calls are TRBV18 and TRBJ2-1; 13 bases are shared with TRBD2. The ends lost 5 bases at V and 10 bases at J; junction bases unmatched: 8. The CDR3 consists of 15 residues. CDR1 is KGHSH, CDR2 LQKENI, per germline. The CDR3 loop reads CASSDTSGRAGEQFF. The CDR3 DNA reads as TGTGCCAGCTCAGACACTAGCGGGAGGGCCGGGGAGCAGTTCTTC.

The J gene is TRBJ2-1, the V gene TRBV6-5; tentatively, D is TRBD2 (6 bases). Germline loops: CDR1 MNHEY, CDR2 SVGAGI. The CDR3 extends over 15 amino acids. The V and J ends lost 7 bases and 6 bases respectively, with 19 bases between them. The CDR3, as DNA: TGTGCCAGCACCACCAGGAGGGACGCTTTCAATGAGCAGTTCTTC. Translating gives CASTTRRDAFNEQFF.

This clonotype was detected many times. The rearrangement uses TRBV29-1 and TRBJ2-5, with D uncertain. Trimming shortened V by 4 bases and J by 5 bases, and 11 bases separated the two germline ends. In germline, CDR1 is SQVTM, CDR2 ANQGSEA. There are 12 residues in the CDR3. The CDR3 nucleotides read TGCAGCGTTGTGGTTCTCGGGGAGACCCAGTACTTC. Its protein is CSVVVLGETQYF.

This clonotype was counted ten times or more. The chain couples TRBV12-3 or TRBV12-4 to TRBJ1-2; TRBD1 is a possible D gene (5 bases). V lost 3 bases and J 3 bases, leaving 11 bases between the germline ends. The length of the CDR3 is 14 residues. The CDR3 coding sequence is TGTGCCAGCAGTTTTTGGGGAGGGGACTATGGCTACACCTTC. Translation gives CASSFWGGDYGYTF.